The 22 T cell receptor beta chains below were found in one sample sequenced in a study of shared clonotypes between healthy human individuals. TCRdb's table, derived via immunoSEQ multiplex PCR, lists solely in-frame clones and lacks some. Among about 470,000 clones listed, 75% to 85% were seen once. Specimen: PBMCs. These TCRs come from a woman aged 40 to 49 in good health. Some clones in this sample may be carry-over from other donors' samples.

The chain recombines TRBV7-8 with TRBJ2-1; D uncertain. The ends were cut back, 1 base at V and 0 bases at J, with 7 bases in the middle. The V gene's germline CDR1 is SGHVS and CDR2 FQNEAQ. The CDR3 consists of 15 residues. CDR3 residues: CASSLGGGSYNEQFF. CDR3 nucleotide sequence: TGTGCCAGCAGCTTAGGCGGCGGCTCCTACAATGAGCAGTTCTTC.

This chain uses TRBV5-1 with TRBJ2-3, with 8 nucleotides matching TRBD2. Trimming cost V 2 bases and J 5 bases; bases outside gene matches: 7. Germline V gene lookup returns CDR1 SGHRS and CDR2 YFSETQ. The CDR3 extends over 15 amino acids. DNA for the CDR3: TGCGCCAGCAGCTTAGATAGCGGGATGGTAGATACGCAGTATTTT. It encodes CASSLDSGMVDTQYF.

This clone was observed once. The chain carries TRBV12-1 and TRBJ2-7; TRBD1 is the table's D call, not checked against the DNA. TRBV12-1 is labeled a pseudogene. The length of the CDR3 is 15 residues. The CDR3 loop is CASSFAGQGPHEQYF. For the CDR3, the DNA is TGTGCCAGCAGCTTTGCCGGACAGGGCCCCCACGAGCAGTACTTC.

The chain is built from TRBV19 and TRBJ1-3, with no clear D. Trimming removed 1 base from V and 0 bases from J, with 7 bases in between. The CDR3 is made up of 15 amino acids. Germline assignment: CDR1 LNHDA and CDR2 SQIVND (reference sequence). The CDR3: CASSIGASSGNTIYF. Here the CDR3 DNA reads TGTGCCAGTAGTATAGGCGCCAGCTCTGGAAACACCATATATTTT.

The chain has TRBV7-9 and TRBJ2-7; 12 bases line up with TRBD2. CDR1 is SEHNR, CDR2 FQNEAQ, per germline (reference sequence). V lost 5 bases, J lost 4 bases, and 18 bases stayed unmatched. The CDR3 has 19 residues. The CDR3 nucleotides read TGTGCCAGCAGCGGGGTGGGACGGGCGACTAGCGGGAGTATGTACGAGCAGTACTTC. Translation: CASSGVGRATSGSMYEQYF.

V is TRBV7-2 and J is TRBJ1-1; TRBD1 is a possible D gene (6 bases). In germline, CDR1 is SGHTA, CDR2 FQGNSA. The V gene lost 4 bases and the J gene lost 3 bases, with 12 bases spanning the gap. The CDR3 has 14 amino acids. The CDR3 DNA reads TGTGCCAGCAGCTCCGGGACACTTTACACTGAAGCTTTCTTT. Encoded protein: CASSSGTLYTEAFF.

In DNA form, the CDR3 reads TGTGCCAGCAGAAGGGGGACGGCGGCTTCCTACGAGCAGTACTTC. This codes for CASRRGTAASYEQYF. The chain is built from TRBV27 and TRBJ2-7; D possibly corresponds to TRBD1 (6 bases). Germline V gives CDR1 MNHEY, CDR2 SMNVEV (reference sequence). Trimming left V 6 bases short and J 1 base short, with 16 bases between. The length of the CDR3 is 15 residues.

This clone was seen more than once but under ten times. V is TRBV5-1 and J is TRBJ1-4, with unresolved D. The ends were cut back, 0 bases at V and 8 bases at J, with 14 bases in the middle. This CDR3 spans 15 amino acids. Germline CDR1 SGHRS, CDR2 YFSETQ. The CDR3 DNA reads as TGCGCCAGCAGCTTGGCCGGTTTACCAAACGAAAAACTGTTTTTT. Translated, it gives CASSLAGLPNEKLFF.

This clone occurred once. This sample includes further DNA sequences coding for the same CDR3. The chain couples TRBV5-1 to TRBJ2-3; no firm D call. The CDR3 consists of 13 residues. CDR1 and CDR2 from the germline V gene are SGHRS and YFSETQ. Trimming took 0 bases from V and 4 from J, leaving 6 bases between them. CDR3 region: CASSLVPADTQYF. Here the CDR3 DNA reads TGCGCCAGCAGCTTGGTGCCTGCAGATACGCAGTATTTT.

This clone was detected a few times. The rearrangement links TRBV30 to TRBJ2-1, with 9 positions matching TRBD2. The CDR3 is made up of 15 amino acids. From germline, CDR1 is GTSNPN and CDR2 SVGIG (reference sequence). V trimming: 0 bases; J trimming: 3 bases; junction bases outside the gene matches: 3. The CDR3 sequence is CAWSVGSGSYNEQFF. CDR3 bases: TGTGCCTGGAGTGTGGGTAGCGGGAGCTACAATGAGCAGTTCTTC.

The chain joins TRBV28 to TRBJ1-3; D gene ambiguous. The CDR3 sequence is 14 residues long. Trimming shortened V by 4 bases and J by 1 base, and 8 bases separated the two germline ends. Germline CDR1 reads MDHEN; CDR2 reads SYDVKM. The CDR3 DNA follows: TGTGCCAGCAGTTCTATCCTATCTGGAAACACCATATATTTT. Translated: CASSSILSGNTIYF.

This clone was counted once. The chain couples TRBV7-8 to TRBJ1-5, with 7 bases that match TRBD1. V gave up 2 bases and J gave up 5 bases; unmatched junction bases: 3. The CDR3 loop spans 14 amino acids. The germline V gene encodes CDR1 SGHVS and CDR2 FQNEAQ. The CDR3 region is CASSLFQGDQPQHF. The CDR3 DNA is TGTGCCAGCAGCTTATTCCAGGGGGATCAGCCCCAGCATTTT.

This chain joins TRBV30 and TRBJ2-5; D may be TRBD2 (6 bases). The J call is uncertain, as TRBJ2-7 better fits the DNA end. Germline assignment: CDR1 GTSNPN and CDR2 SVGIG (reference sequence). This CDR3 is built from 14 residues. CDR3 sequence (DNA): TGTGCCTGGAGTTCGGGACTGATTTCCTACGAGCAGTACTTC. The encoded protein is CAWSSGLISYEQYF.

The V call is TRBV21-1, the J call TRBJ1-3; TRBD1, the table's D call, was not compared with the DNA. TRBV21-1 is a recognized pseudogene. The CDR3 runs 15 residues. The CDR3 is CASSRGQNSGNTIYF. CDR3 coding DNA: TGTGCCAGCAGCAGGGGACAGAACTCTGGAAACACCATATATTTT.

The chain couples TRBV7-8 to TRBJ1-1, with unresolved D. The length of the CDR3 is 15 residues. V dropped 2 bases and J dropped 0 bases, with 10 bases sitting between them. CDR1 and CDR2 from the germline V gene are SGHVS and FQNEAQ. CDR3 nucleotide sequence: TGTGCCAGCAGCTTACCGCGGGAATTGAACACTGAAGCTTTCTTT. Its translation: CASSLPRELNTEAFF.

V usage is TRBV28 and J usage is TRBJ1-2, with D tentatively TRBD1 (6 bases). The V gene lost 4 bases and the J gene lost 8 bases, with 11 bases spanning the gap. The germline gives CDR1 MDHEN, CDR2 SYDVKM. This CDR3 region has 12 residues. Here the CDR3 reads CASSCRGCGYTF. CDR3 nucleotide sequence: TGTGCCAGCAGTTGCAGGGGCTGCGGCTACACCTTC.

This chain joins TRBV27 and TRBJ2-7; 9 bases match TRBD1. The CDR3 length is 16 residues. From germline, CDR1 is MNHEY and CDR2 SMNVEV (reference sequence). V was pared by 5 bases and J by 1 base, with 9 bases of the junction left unmatched. The chain's CDR3 is CASSTPLTGGSYEQYF. The DNA of the CDR3 is TGTGCCAGCAGTACCCCCCTGACAGGGGGTTCCTACGAGCAGTACTTC.

Comments on this clone: The same CDR3 can be traced to other DNA sequences in this sample. For the CDR3, the DNA is TGTGCCAGCAGTTCCCGAGAGACCCAGTACTTC. Protein sequence: CASSSRETQYF. The chain recombines TRBV2 with TRBJ2-5; unclear D gene. The CDR3 extends over 11 amino acids. V was pared by 5 bases and J by 4 bases, with 5 bases between. Per germline, CDR1 SNHLY and CDR2 FYNNEI.

This clone was detected once. V usage is TRBV4-1 and J usage is TRBJ2-1, with 7 nucleotides matching TRBD2. Looked up from germline, CDR1 is MGHRA and CDR2 is YSYEKL. V shed 0 bases and J 6 bases; nucleotides not matched to a gene: 5. The CDR3 totals 15 residues. DNA for the CDR3: TGCGCCAGCAGCCAAGAGGAGACTAGCCGCAATGAGCAGTTCTTC. This gives the protein CASSQEETSRNEQFF.

This clone is categorized as medium-sized. The V gene is TRBV7-8, the J gene TRBJ1-3; D remains unclear. Per the germline V gene, CDR1 is SGHVS and CDR2 is FQNEAQ. V lost 2 bases to trimming and J lost 0 bases, with 5 bases between them. CDR3 size: 14 residues. In DNA, the CDR3 is TGTGCCAGCAGCTTATCCGTCTCTGGAAACACCATATATTTT. Translated: CASSLSVSGNTIYF. The entire variable domain, with the rest obtained from reference TRBV7-8 and TRBJ1-3, is as follows: GAGVSQSPRYKVAKRGQDVALRCDPISGHVSLFWYQQALGQGPEFLTYFQNEAQLDKSGLPSDRFFAERPEGSVSTLKIQRTQQEDSAVYLCASSLSVSGNTIYFGEGSWLTVV.

The rearrangement uses TRBV10-3 and TRBJ2-7, with 11 bases matching TRBD1. CDR3 length: 17 residues. Germline V gene sequence: CDR1 ENHRY, CDR2 SYGVKD. Trimming cost V 3 bases and J 1 base; bases outside gene matches: 8. As DNA, the CDR3 is TGTGCCATCAGTGAAAGGTTGGGACAGGGGGTGTCCTACGAGCAGTACTTC. It translates to CAISERLGQGVSYEQYF.

Worth noting for this clone: A far more abundant clone sits one base away, making this likely a read error. The V and J genes are TRBV4-2 and TRBJ2-7, with D possibly matching TRBD2 (5 bases). The germline V gene has CDR1 LGHNA and CDR2 YNFKEQ. The CDR3 extends over 17 amino acids. CDR3 nucleotide sequence: TGTGCCAGCAGCCAAGACCAATCGGGGAAAACCACCTACGGGCAGTACTTC. Translated, it gives CASSQDQSGKTTYGQYF.